This T cell receptor beta chain was captured in a study of identical twins. This clonotype occurred a few times. Losses at the gene ends were 0 bases for V and 3 bases for J; bases not matched to a gene: 3. The CDR3 is 16 residues long. Germline V gene lookup returns CDR1 DFQATT and CDR2 SNEGSKA (reference sequence). TCRdb re-called the 5' RACE reads with MiXCR, one entry per CDR3 protein. The data contain hundreds of thousands of distinct CDR3 sequences, over 8% of them singletons. This TCR was recovered from a young woman in good health. What was sequenced was memory (CD45RO+) T cells sorted from blood. The chain combines TRBV20-1 with TRBJ2-3, with 13 bases identical to TRBD2. CDR3 nucleotide sequence: TGCAGTGCTAGAGACCCACTAGCGGGAGGGACAGATACGCAGTATTTT. It translates to CSARDPLAGGTDTQYF.